This T cell receptor (beta chain) was found in a study of cytomegalovirus exposure and HLA in healthy donors. Primers included in the PCR were 60 Vbeta and 13 Jbeta primers. Sequenced by immunoSEQ multiplex PCR; TCRdb stores in-frame clones only, minus some. Among approximately 170,000 clones, 70% to 75% were seen once, and the ten largest hold about 4.3%. Study outcomes and limitations: Looking again later, the authors saw that most CMV-associated TCR beta chains seemed HLA-restricted. Across donors, most TCRs were seen rarely, yet some public ones were widespread.

The trim removed 4 bases at V and 5 bases at J, leaving 9 bases unmatched. CDR1 and CDR2 from the germline V gene are SGHRS and YFSETQ. CDR3 length: 16 amino acids. Note on this clone: The antigen is undetermined.

This rearrangement joins TRBV5-1 to TRBJ1-4, with 9 bases lining up with TRBD1. Sequencing input: PBMCs. This receptor was taken from a man in his late teens or twenties in good health and CMV-seropositive. The CDR3, as DNA: TGCGCCAGCAGCACCATGGGGACAGGGACAAATGAAAAACTGTTTTTT. The encoded protein is CASSTMGTGTNEKLFF.